Each of the 13 T cell receptor beta chains below was sequenced from the same sample in a study of metastatic and nonmetastatic thyroid tumors. TCRdb re-analyzed the PCR reads using MiXCR. The sample lists tens of thousands of clones; around 24% were seen once. Among the patients, none had received any treatment before thyroid surgery. The sequencing sample was made of tumor tissue. These receptors all come from a female donor with papillary thyroid cancer or a benign thyroid nodule (not recorded which). Some clones in this sample may be carry-over from other donors' samples.

This clone ranks as medium-sized. CDR3 nucleotide sequence: TGTGCCAGCAGCTTTGTTCGGGGGGGAGGCTACGAGCAGTACTTC. Its protein is CASSFVRGGGYEQYF. The chain recombines TRBV7-2 with TRBJ2-7; 8 bases are shared with TRBD2. This CDR3 comprises 15 residues. The germline gives CDR1 SGHTA, CDR2 FQGNSA. Unmatched junction bases numbered 7, after V lost 3 bases and J lost 3 bases.

This clone was detected only a few times. Germline is not matched at one junction end, which may reflect a read error. V usage is TRBV19 and J usage is TRBJ2-1, with 7 bases that match TRBD2. The CDR3 totals 14 residues. Germline CDR1 LNHDA, CDR2 SQIVND (reference sequence). CDR3 DNA sequence: TGTGCCGGTAGTATAACTAGCGTGGGCCATGAGCAGTTCTTC. This sequence encodes CAGSITSVGHEQFF.

There are a few counts of this clone. Mismatch with germline at one junction end may stem from a read error. The V and J genes are TRBV6-5 and TRBJ1-2; a weak D match, TRBD1 (5 bases). This CDR3 has 14 amino acids. CDR1 is MNHEY, CDR2 SVGAGI, per germline. The CDR3 bases are TGTTCCAGCAGTTACTCGCAGGGTGACTATGGCTACACCTTC. Translated: CSSSYSQGDYGYTF.

This clone was detected ten times or more. The chain links TRBV29-1 to TRBJ1-1; no clear D gene. Germline V gives CDR1 SQVTM, CDR2 ANQGSEA. Trimming shortened V by 6 bases and J by 0 bases, and 8 bases separated the two germline ends. This CDR3 spans 12 amino acids. In nucleotides, the CDR3 is TGCAGCGTCAGAACAGTGAACACTGAAGCTTTCTTT. Translation: CSVRTVNTEAFF.

V gene TRBV29-1 combines with J gene TRBJ2-7; possibly TRBD1 or TRBD2 for D (5 bases each). CDR1 is SQVTM and CDR2 is ANQGSEA in the germline V gene. The CDR3 contains 13 residues. V lost 4 bases to trimming and J lost 0 bases, with 10 bases between them. The CDR3 reads CSVAAGSSYEQYF. Here the CDR3 DNA reads TGCAGCGTTGCGGCAGGGAGCTCCTACGAGCAGTACTTC.

There are many counts of this clone. An end of the junction differs from the germline gene, which may be a read error. The chain links TRBV3-1 to TRBJ1-2; 7 bases match TRBD1. The CDR3 is 16 amino acids. Looked up from germline, CDR1 is LGHDT and CDR2 is YNNKEL (reference sequence). The chain's CDR3 is CASSQVTGPFNYGCTF. In DNA, the CDR3 is TGTGCCAGCAGCCAAGTGACAGGGCCTTTTAACTATGGCTGCACCTTC.

This clone has ten or more counts. This chain uses TRBV9 with TRBJ1-3; TRBD1 aligns across 7 bases. After removal of 1 base from V and 0 bases from J, the junction contained 4 bases not matched to a gene. This CDR3 contains 16 residues. Germline CDR1 and CDR2: SGDLS and YYNGEE. DNA of the CDR3: TGTGCCAGCAGCGTAAGGGGGCAGCTCTCTGGAAACACCATATATTTT. Amino acids: CASSVRGQLSGNTIYF.

V usage is TRBV7-3 and J usage is TRBJ1-3, with 10 bases lining up with TRBD1. The V gene end was trimmed by 5 bases and the J gene end by 4 bases; junction bases not matched to a gene: 2. CDR3 length: 14 residues. Germline-derived CDR1 and CDR2 are SGHTA and FQGTGA. The CDR3 DNA is TGTGCCAGCAGCCTGACAGGGGGCGGAAACACCATATATTTT. Translating it yields CASSLTGGGNTIYF. The entire variable domain, with the rest obtained from reference TRBV7-3 and TRBJ1-3, is as follows: GAGVSQTPSNKVTEKGKYVELRCDPISGHTALYWYRQSLGQGPEFLIYFQGTGAADDSGLPNDRFFAVRPEGSVSTLKIQRTERGDSAVYLCASSLTGGGNTIYFGEGSWLTVV.

V gene TRBV6-1 combines with J gene TRBJ2-7; 8 bases align to TRBD1. Trimming at V came to 6 bases and at J to 1 base, leaving 5 bases not matched to a gene. Germline values: CDR1 MNHNS, CDR2 SASEGT. CDR3 length: 14 residues. The CDR3 bases are TGTGCCAGCAGCAGACAGGGGATTTCCTACGAGCAGTACTTC. Protein sequence: CASSRQGISYEQYF.

The chain joins TRBV11-2 to TRBJ2-1; D may be TRBD1 (5 bases). Looked up from germline, CDR1 is SGHAT and CDR2 is FQNNGV. Trimming left V 0 bases short and J 7 bases short, with 19 bases between. The CDR3 consists of 17 residues. CDR3 DNA: TGTGCCAGCAGCTTAGATTCAAGGGGCGCGATTAGGAATGAGCAGTTCTTC. Encoded protein: CASSLDSRGAIRNEQFF.

Worth noting for this clone: The conserved phenylalanine or tryptophan normally closing the CDR3 is absent here, so this likely arose from a read error. The rearrangement uses TRBV30 and TRBJ1-4; D is perhaps TRBD1 (6 bases). Germline values: CDR1 GTSNPN, CDR2 SVGIG (reference sequence). V was cut by 0 bases and J by 10 bases, with 21 bases left in between. The CDR3 contains 16 residues. The CDR3 loop is CAWSVADGGGVGKLFS. The CDR3 nucleotides are TGTGCCTGGAGTGTTGCTGACGGGGGCGGGGTAGGAAAACTGTTTTCT.

For the CDR3, the DNA is TGTGCCAGCTCACAGGGGGGCACAGATACGCAGTATTTT. Translation gives CASSQGGTDTQYF. This sequence joins TRBV18 and TRBJ2-3, with a weak D call TRBD1 (6 bases). CDR3 length: 13 residues. V was trimmed by 4 bases and J by 1 base, leaving 6 bases between them. CDR1 is KGHSH, CDR2 LQKENI, per germline.

This chain connects TRBV4-2 to TRBJ2-3; 11 nucleotides line up with TRBD1. CDR1 LGHNA and CDR2 YNFKEQ come from the germline V gene. This CDR3 has 15 amino acids. The trim removed 2 bases at V and 5 bases at J, leaving 3 bases unmatched. CDR3 nucleotide sequence: TGTGCCAGCAGCCAACCGGGACAGGGGGTAGATACGCAGTATTTT. Translating it yields CASSQPGQGVDTQYF.